This TCR beta chain was sequenced during a study of shared clonotypes between healthy human individuals. Study summary: Those who served as donors were a couple of women and three men between the ages of 18 and 49. Each donor had three CD4 naive, three CD4 memory, two CD8 naive and one CD8 memory plate. Study results and limitations: For naive CD4 cells, around 5% of clonotypes were shared across four donors.

The CDR3 runs to 12 residues. The germline CDR1 and CDR2 sequences are SGHTA and FQGTGA. V dropped 2 bases and J dropped 8 bases, with 9 bases sitting between them. Repertoires were generated with immunoSEQ multiplex PCR, while TCRdb's copy carries only in-frame clones and drops some. The sample comprises 1,100,000 or so clones, around 78% of which are singletons, and 0.4% to 0.55% rests with the top ten. To note about this clone: The antigen remains unidentified.

Sequenced sample: memory CD4+ T cells from PBMCs. The subset here: CD45RA-negative fraction. The sequence was obtained from a man in his late teens or twenties in good health. Some clones in this sample may be carry-over from other donors' samples. The rearrangement links TRBV7-3 to TRBJ1-2, with D uncertain. DNA of the CDR3: TGTGCCAGCAGCTTATTAGGGCGCGGCTACACCTTC. Translation: CASSLLGRGYTF.